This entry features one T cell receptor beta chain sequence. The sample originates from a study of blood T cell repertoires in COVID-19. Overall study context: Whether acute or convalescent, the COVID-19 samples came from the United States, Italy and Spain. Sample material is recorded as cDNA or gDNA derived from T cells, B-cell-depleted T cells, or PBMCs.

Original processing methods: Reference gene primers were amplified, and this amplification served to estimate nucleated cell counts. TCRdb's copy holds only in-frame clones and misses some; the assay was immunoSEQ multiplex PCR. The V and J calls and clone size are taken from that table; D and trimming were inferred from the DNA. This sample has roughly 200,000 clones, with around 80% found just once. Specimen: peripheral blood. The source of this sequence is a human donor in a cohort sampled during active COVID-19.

CDR3 nucleotides: TGCGCCAGCAGCACAGGACTAGCGGTGTACCAAGAGACCCAGTACTTC. Translating it yields CASSTGLAVYQETQYF. The rearrangement joins TRBV5-1 to TRBJ2-5, with 10 bases fitting TRBD2. CDR1 and CDR2 from the germline V gene are SGHRS and YFSETQ. V was clipped by 4 bases and J by 0 bases; unmatched bases: 6. The CDR3 length is 16 residues.